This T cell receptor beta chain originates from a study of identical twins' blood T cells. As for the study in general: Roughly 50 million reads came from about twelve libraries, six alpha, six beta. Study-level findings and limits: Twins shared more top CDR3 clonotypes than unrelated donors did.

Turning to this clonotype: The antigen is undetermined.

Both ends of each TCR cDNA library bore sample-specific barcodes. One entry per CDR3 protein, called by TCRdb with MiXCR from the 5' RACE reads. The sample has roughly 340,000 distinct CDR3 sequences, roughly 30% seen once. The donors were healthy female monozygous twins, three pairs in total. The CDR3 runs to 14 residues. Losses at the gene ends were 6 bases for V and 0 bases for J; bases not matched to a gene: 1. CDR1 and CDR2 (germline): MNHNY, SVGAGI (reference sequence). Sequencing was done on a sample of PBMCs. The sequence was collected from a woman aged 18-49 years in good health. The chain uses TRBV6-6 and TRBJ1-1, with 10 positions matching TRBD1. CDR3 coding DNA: TGTGCCAGCAGGGGACAGGGGATGAACACTGAAGCTTTCTTT. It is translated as CASRGQGMNTEAFF.